This TCR beta chain was found in a study of T cells in localized non-small cell lung cancer. Notes on the study in general: Only one tumor region was sequenced, so heterogeneity remains possible. Uninvolved adjacent lung had the highest recorded T cell clonality, with tumor below it. A raised T cell density in blood coincided with lengthier overall survival. For the top 100 tumor clones, a median roughly 56 also appeared in adjacent lung.

Clones were read by immunoSEQ multiplex PCR, and TCRdb kept only the in-frame ones, dropping some. The sample contains 35,000 to 45,000 clones, 85% to 90% of which appear only once. The V gene lost 3 bases and the J gene lost 0 bases, with 8 bases spanning the gap. The CDR3 consists of 14 residues. Germline V CDR1 and CDR2: MGHRA, YSYEKL. This clone came up once. Its antigen remains unknown. The specimen was peripheral blood, collected before any cancer treatment. J is TRBJ2-5 and V is TRBV4-1; D is unclear. This receptor was identified in a woman aged 18-55 years with stage III lung adenocarcinoma. The CDR3 region is CASSQTSYQETQYF. In nucleotides, the CDR3 is TGCGCCAGCAGCCAGACAAGTTACCAAGAGACCCAGTACTTC.